This T cell receptor beta chain was identified during a study of blood T cell repertoires in COVID-19. Study at large: Both acute and convalescent COVID-19 samples were obtained from the United States, Italy and Spain. T cells, B-cell-depleted T cells, or PBMCs provided the cDNA or gDNA that served as material.

This clone is large within its sample. Measured with immunoSEQ multiplex PCR; TCRdb has only the in-frame clones, and not every one. Found here are 150,000 to 200,000 clones, roughly 88% of them singletons; the top ten hold roughly 8.7%. Per the germline V gene, CDR1 is SGHAT and CDR2 is FQNNGV. There are 15 residues in the CDR3. V was clipped by 0 bases and J by 2 bases, with 11 bases between them. Membership in each cohort depended on participant-reported clinical history. The chain recombines TRBV11-2 with TRBJ2-7; no firm D call. What was sequenced was PBMCs or T cells enriched from blood (not recorded which). The origin of this receptor is a woman younger than 45 who had recovered from COVID-19. CDR3 protein: CASSLDPTATYEQYF. The CDR3 bases are TGTGCCAGCAGCTTAGATCCAACAGCCACCTACGAGCAGTACTTC.